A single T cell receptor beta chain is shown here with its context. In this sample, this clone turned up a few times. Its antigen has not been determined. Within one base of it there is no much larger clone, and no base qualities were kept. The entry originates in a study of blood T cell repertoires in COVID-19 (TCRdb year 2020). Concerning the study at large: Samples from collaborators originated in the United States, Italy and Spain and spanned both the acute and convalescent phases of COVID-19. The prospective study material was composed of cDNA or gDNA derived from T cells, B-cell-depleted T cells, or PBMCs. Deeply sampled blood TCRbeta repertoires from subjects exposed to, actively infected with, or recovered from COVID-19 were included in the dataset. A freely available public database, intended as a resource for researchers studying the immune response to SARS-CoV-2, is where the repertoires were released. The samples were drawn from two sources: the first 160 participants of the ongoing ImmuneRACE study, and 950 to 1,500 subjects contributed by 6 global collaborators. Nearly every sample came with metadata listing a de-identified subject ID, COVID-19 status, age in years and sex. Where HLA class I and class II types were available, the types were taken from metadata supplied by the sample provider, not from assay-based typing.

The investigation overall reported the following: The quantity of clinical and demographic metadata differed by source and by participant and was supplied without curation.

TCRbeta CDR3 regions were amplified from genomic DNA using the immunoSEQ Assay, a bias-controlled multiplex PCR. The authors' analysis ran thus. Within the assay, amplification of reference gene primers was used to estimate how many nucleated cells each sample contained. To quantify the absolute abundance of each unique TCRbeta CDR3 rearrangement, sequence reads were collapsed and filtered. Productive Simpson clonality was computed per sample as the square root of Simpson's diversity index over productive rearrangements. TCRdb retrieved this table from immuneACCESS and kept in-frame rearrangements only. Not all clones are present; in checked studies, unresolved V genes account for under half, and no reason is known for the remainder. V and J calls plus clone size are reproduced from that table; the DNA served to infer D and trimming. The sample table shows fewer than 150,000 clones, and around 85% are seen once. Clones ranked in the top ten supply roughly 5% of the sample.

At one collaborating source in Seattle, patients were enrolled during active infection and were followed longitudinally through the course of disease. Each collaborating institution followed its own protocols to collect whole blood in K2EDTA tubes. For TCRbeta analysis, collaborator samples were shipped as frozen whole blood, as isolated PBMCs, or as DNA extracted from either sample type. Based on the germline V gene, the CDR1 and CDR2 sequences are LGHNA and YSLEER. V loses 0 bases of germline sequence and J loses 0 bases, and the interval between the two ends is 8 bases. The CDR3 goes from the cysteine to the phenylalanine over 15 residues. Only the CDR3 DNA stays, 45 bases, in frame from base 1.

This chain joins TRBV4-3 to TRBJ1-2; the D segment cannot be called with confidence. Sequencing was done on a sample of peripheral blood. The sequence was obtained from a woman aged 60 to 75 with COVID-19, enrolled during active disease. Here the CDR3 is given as CASSQDQATNYGYTF. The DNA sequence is TGCGCCAGCAGCCAAGATCAAGCTACTAACTATGGCTACACCTTC.